This T cell receptor beta chain was observed in a study of T cells in localized non-small cell lung cancer. Generated by immunoSEQ multiplex PCR, the TCRdb table keeps only in-frame clones and is missing some. The sample yields 20,000 to 30,000 clones, about 90% seen once. Germline V gives CDR1 SGHRS, CDR2 YFSETQ. Trimming took off 2 bases at V and 7 bases at J, with 4 bases between the two ends. CDR3 size: 11 residues. V gene TRBV5-1 combines with J gene TRBJ2-1; no clear D gene. This receptor was obtained from a woman aged 35 to 70 with stage I lung adenocarcinoma. Source: peripheral blood, taken before any cancer treatment. CDR3 residues: CASSLENEQFF. DNA of the CDR3: TGCGCCAGCAGCTTAGAAAATGAGCAGTTCTTC.